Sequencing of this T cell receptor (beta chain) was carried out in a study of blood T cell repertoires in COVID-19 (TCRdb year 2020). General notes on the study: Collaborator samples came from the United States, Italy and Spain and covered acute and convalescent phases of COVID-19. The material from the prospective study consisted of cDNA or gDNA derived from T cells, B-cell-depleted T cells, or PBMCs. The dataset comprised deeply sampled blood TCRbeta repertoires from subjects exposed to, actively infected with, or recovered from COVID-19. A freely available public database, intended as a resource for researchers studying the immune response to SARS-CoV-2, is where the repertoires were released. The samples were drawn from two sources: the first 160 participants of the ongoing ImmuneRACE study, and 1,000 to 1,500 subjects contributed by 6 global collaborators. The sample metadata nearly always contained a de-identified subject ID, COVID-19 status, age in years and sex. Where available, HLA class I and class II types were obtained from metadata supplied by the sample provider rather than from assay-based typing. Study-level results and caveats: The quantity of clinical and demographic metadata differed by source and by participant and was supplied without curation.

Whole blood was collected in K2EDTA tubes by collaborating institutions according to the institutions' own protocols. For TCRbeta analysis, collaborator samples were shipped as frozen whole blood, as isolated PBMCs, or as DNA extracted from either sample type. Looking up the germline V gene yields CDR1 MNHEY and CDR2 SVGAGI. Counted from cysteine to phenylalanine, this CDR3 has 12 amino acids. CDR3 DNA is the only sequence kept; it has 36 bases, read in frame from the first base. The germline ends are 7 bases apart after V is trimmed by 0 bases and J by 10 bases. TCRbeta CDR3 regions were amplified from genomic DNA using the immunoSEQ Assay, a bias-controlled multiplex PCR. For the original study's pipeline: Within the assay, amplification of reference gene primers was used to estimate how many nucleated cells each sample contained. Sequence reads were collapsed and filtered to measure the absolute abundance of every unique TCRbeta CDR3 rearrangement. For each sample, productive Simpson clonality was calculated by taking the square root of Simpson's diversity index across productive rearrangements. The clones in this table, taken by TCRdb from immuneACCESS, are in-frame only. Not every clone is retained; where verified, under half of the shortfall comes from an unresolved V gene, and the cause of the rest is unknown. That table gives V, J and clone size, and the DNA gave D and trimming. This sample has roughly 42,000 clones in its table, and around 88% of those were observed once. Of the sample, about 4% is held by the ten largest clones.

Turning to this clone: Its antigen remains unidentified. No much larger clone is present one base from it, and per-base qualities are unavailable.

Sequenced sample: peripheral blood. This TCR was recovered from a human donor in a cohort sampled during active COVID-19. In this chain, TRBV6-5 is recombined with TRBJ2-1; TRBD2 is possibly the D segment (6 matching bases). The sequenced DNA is TGTGCCAGCAGTTACTCCGGGGGAGAGCAGTTCTTC. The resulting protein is CASSYSGGEQFF.